This T cell receptor (beta chain) was found in a study of cytomegalovirus exposure and HLA in healthy donors. General study findings and limits: Later work associated 17,000 or so TCR beta sequences with HLA alleles at 0.05 false discovery rate. Roughly even sequencing depth across donors was the assumption behind the presence/absence analyses. Accurate prediction of most subjects' HLA-A and HLA-B alleles from TCR beta sequences was reported.

The PCR had 60 Vbeta and 13 Jbeta primers. Authors' processing steps: The authors later counted roughly 76 million unique TCR beta chains, around 9.9 million of them shared. TCRdb keeps only in-frame clones here, not all; method: immunoSEQ multiplex PCR. V and J calls and clone size are copied from that table; D and trimming were computed from the DNA. This sample has roughly 98,000 clones, with 81% found just once. The sample holds one count of this clone. Its antigen remains unknown. The CDR3 has 17 residues. Trimming stripped 5 bases from V and 6 bases from J, with 26 bases between. Looked up from germline, CDR1 is SEHNR and CDR2 is FQNEAQ (reference sequence).

The chain uses TRBV7-9 and TRBJ2-7, with no clear D. Sequences were obtained from PBMCs. This receptor was taken from a man in his forties or fifties in good health and CMV-seronegative. CDR3 coding DNA: TGTGCCAGCAGCCATGTTGGGCAGACGTACCCTTTTGGCGAGCAGTACTTC. This codes for CASSHVGQTYPFGEQYF.